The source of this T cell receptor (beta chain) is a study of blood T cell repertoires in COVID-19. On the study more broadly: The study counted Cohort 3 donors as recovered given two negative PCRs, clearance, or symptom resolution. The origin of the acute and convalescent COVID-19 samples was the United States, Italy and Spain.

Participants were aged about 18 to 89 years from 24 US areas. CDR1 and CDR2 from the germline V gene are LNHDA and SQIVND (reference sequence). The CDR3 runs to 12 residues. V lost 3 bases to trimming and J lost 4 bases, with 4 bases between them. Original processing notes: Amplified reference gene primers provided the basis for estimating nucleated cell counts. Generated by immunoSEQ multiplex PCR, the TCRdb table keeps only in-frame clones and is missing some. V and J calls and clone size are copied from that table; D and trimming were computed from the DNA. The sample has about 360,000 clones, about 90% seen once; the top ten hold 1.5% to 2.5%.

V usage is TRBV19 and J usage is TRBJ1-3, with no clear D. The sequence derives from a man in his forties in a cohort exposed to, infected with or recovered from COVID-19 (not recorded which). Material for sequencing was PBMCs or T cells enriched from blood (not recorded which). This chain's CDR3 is CASSMTGNTIYF. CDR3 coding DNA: TGTGCCAGTAGTATGACAGGAAACACCATATATTTT.